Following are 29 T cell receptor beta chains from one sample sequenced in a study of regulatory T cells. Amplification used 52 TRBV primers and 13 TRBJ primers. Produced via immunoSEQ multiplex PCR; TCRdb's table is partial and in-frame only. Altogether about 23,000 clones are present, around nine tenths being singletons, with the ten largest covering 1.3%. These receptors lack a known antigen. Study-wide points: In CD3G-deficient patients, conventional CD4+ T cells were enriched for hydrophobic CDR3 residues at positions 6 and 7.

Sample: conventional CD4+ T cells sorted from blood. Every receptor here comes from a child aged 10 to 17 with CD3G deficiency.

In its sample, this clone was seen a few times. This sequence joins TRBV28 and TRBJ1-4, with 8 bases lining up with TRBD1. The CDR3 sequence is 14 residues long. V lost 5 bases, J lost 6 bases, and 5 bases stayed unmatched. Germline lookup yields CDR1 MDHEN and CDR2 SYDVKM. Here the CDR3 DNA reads TGTGCCAGCAGTGAGCAGGGGGCCGATGAAAAACTGTTTTTT. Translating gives CASSEQGADEKLFF.

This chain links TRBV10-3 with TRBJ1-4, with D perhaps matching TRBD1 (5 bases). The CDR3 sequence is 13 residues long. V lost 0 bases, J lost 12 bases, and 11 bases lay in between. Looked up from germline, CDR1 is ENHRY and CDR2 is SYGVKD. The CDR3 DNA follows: TGTGCCATCAGTGAGTCAAGAGCAGGGCAACTGTTTTTT. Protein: CAISESRAGQLFF.

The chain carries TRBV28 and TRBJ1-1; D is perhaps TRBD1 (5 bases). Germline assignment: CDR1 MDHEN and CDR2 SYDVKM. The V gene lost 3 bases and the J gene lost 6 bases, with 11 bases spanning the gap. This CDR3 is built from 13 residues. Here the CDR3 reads CASSFAGIPEAFF. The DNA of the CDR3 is TGTGCCAGCAGTTTCGCAGGGATCCCTGAAGCTTTCTTT.

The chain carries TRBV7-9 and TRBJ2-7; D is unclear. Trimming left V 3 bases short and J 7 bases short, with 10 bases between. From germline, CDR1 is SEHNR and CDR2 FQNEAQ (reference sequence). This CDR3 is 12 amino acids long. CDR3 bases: TGTGCCAGCAGCTTCGGAAGTGGGGAGCAGTACTTC. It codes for CASSFGSGEQYF.

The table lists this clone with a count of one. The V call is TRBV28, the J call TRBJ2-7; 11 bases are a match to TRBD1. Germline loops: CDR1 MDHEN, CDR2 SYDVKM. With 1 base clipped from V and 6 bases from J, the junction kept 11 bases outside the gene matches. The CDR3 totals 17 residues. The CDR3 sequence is CASSLSPGGQGALEQYF. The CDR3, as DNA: TGTGCCAGCAGTTTATCCCCGGGAGGACAGGGGGCTCTCGAGCAGTACTTC.

Here the CDR3 DNA reads TGTGCCAGCAGCTTAGCAGCGGGGGGGGTTCAAGAGACCCAGTACTTC. Encoded protein: CASSLAAGGVQETQYF. The J gene is TRBJ2-5, the V gene TRBV7-9; TRBD2 aligns across 10 bases. After removal of 0 bases from V and 2 bases from J, the junction contained 3 bases not matched to a gene. Germline V gene sequence: CDR1 SEHNR, CDR2 FQNEAQ (reference sequence). CDR3 length equals 16 residues.

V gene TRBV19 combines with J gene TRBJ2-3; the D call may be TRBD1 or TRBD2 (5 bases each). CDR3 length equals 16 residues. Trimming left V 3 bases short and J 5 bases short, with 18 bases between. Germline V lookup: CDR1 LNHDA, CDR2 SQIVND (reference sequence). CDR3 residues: CASSISTGPHRDTQYF. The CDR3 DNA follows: TGTGCCAGTAGTATCTCGACGGGACCGCACCGAGATACGCAGTATTTT.

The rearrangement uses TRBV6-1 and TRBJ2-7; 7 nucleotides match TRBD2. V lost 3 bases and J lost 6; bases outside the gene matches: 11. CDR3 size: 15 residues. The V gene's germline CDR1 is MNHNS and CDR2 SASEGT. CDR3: CASSEVGAGNGEQYF. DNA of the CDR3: TGTGCCAGCAGTGAGGTGGGAGCGGGAAACGGCGAGCAGTACTTC.

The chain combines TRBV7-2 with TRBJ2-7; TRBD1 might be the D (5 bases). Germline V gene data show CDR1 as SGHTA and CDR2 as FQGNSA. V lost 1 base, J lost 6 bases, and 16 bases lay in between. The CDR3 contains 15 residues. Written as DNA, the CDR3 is TGTGCCAGCAGCTTAGGTGGGGCAGACCCTGGCGAGCAGTACTTC. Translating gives CASSLGGADPGEQYF.

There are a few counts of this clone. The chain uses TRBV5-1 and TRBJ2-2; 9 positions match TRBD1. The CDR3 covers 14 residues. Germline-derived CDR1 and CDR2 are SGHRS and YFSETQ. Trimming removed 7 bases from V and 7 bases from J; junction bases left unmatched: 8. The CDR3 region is CASRRDRVGGELFF. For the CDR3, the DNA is TGCGCCAGCCGCCGGGACAGGGTAGGCGGGGAGCTGTTTTTT.

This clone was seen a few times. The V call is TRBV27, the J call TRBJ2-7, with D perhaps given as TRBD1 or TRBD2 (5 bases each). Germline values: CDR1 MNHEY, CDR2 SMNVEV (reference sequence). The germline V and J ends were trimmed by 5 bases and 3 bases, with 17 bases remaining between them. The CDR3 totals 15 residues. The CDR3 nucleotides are TGTGCCAGCAGTCCCTCGTACGGGGCGAGCTACGAGCAGTACTTC. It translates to CASSPSYGASYEQYF.

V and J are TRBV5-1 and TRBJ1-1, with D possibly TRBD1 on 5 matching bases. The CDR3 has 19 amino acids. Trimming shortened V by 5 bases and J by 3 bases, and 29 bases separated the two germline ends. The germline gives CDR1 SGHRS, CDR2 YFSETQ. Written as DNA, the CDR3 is TGCGCCAGCAGTCCCCGAGCCGGGCTAGGGGACGGGGAAGACACTGAAGCTTTCTTT. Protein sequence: CASSPRAGLGDGEDTEAFF.

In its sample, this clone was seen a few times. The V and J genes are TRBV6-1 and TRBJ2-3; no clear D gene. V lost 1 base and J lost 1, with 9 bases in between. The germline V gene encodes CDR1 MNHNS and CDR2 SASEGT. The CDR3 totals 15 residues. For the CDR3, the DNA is TGTGCCAGCAGTGAAGGACCCTGGGGCACAGATACGCAGTATTTT. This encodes CASSEGPWGTDTQYF.

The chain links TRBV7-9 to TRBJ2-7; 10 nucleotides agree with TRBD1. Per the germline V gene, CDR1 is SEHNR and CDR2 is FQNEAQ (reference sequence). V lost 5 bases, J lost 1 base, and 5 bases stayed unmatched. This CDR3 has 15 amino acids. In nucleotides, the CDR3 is TGTGCCAGCAGCCAAGGGACAGGGGCTTCCTACGAGCAGTACTTC. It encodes CASSQGTGASYEQYF. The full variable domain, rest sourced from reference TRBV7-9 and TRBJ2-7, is DTGVSQNPRHKITKRGQNVTFRCDPISEHNRLYWYRQTLGQGPEFLTYFQNEAQLEKSRLLSDRFSAERPKGSFSTLEIQRTEQGDSAMYLCASSQGTGASYEQYFGPGTRLTVT.

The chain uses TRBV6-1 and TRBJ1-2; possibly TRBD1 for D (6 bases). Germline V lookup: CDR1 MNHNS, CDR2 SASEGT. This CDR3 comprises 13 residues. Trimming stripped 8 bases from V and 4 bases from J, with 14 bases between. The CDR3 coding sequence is TGTGCCAGCCGGGGAGGGGGTTCCTATGGCTACACCTTC. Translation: CASRGGGSYGYTF.

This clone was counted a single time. CDR3 in amino acids: CASSSHAGGYTF. CDR3 nucleotides: TGTGCCAGCAGCTCCCACGCGGGTGGCTACACCTTC. V is TRBV7-9 and J is TRBJ1-2; D ambiguous. CDR1 SEHNR and CDR2 FQNEAQ come from the germline V gene (reference sequence). Trimming took off 4 bases at V and 7 bases at J, with 10 bases between the two ends. The CDR3 is 12 residues long.

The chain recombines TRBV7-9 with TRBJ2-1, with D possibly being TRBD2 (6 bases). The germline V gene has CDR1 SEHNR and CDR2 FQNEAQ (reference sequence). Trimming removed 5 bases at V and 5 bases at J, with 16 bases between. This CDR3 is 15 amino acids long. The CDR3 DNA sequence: TGTGCCAGCAGCCTTGGCGGGAAAGGGAACAATGAGCAGTTCTTC. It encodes CASSLGGKGNNEQFF. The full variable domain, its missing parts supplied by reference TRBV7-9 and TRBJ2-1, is DTGVSQNPRHKITKRGQNVTFRCDPISEHNRLYWYRQTLGQGPEFLTYFQNEAQLEKSRLLSDRFSAERPKGSFSTLEIQRTEQGDSAMYLCASSLGGKGNNEQFFGPGTRLTVL.

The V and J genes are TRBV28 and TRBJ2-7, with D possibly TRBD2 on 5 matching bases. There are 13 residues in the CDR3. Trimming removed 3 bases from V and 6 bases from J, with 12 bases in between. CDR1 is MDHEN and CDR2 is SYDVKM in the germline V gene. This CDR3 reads CASSFPGRREQYF. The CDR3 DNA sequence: TGTGCCAGCAGTTTCCCGGGAAGACGCGAGCAGTACTTC.

The CDR3 loop is CASSQPDRLTDTQYF. Here the CDR3 DNA reads TGTGCCAGCAGCCAACCGGACAGGCTTACAGATACGCAGTATTTT. V and J are TRBV7-9 and TRBJ2-3; 7 nucleotides align to TRBD1. The germline V gene encodes CDR1 SEHNR and CDR2 FQNEAQ (reference sequence). V shed 5 bases and J 3 bases; nucleotides not matched to a gene: 8. The CDR3 is 15 residues long. The full variable domain, with the rest looked up from reference TRBV7-9 and TRBJ2-3, is DTGVSQNPRHKITKRGQNVTFRCDPISEHNRLYWYRQTLGQGPEFLTYFQNEAQLEKSRLLSDRFSAERPKGSFSTLEIQRTEQGDSAMYLCASSQPDRLTDTQYFGPGTRLTVL.

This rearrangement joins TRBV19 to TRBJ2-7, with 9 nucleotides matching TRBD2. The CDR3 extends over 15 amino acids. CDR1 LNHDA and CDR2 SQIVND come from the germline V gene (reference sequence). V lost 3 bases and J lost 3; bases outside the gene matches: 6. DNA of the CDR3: TGTGCCAGTAGTATCTCAGCGGGAGGAGTCTACGAGCAGTACTTC. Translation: CASSISAGGVYEQYF. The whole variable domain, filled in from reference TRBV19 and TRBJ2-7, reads DGGITQSPKYLFRKEGQNVTLSCEQNLNHDAMYWYRQDPGQGLRLIYYSQIVNDFQKGDIAEGYSVSREKKESFPLTVTSAQKNPTAFYLCASSISAGGVYEQYFGPGTRLTVT.

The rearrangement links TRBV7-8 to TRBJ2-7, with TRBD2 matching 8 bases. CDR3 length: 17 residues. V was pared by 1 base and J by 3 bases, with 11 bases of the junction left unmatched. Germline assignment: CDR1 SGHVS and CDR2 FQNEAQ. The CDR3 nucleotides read TGTGCCAGCAGCTTAGGGCATAGCGGGAAGGAAGGCTACGAGCAGTACTTC. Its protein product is CASSLGHSGKEGYEQYF. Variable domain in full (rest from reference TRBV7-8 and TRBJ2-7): GAGVSQSPRYKVAKRGQDVALRCDPISGHVSLFWYQQALGQGPEFLTYFQNEAQLDKSGLPSDRFFAERPEGSVSTLKIQRTQQEDSAVYLCASSLGHSGKEGYEQYFGPGTRLTVT.

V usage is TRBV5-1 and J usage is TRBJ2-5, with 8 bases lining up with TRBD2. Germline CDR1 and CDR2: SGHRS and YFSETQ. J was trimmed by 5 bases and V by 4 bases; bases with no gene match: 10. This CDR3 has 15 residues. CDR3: CASSRAGGGAETQYF. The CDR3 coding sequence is TGCGCCAGCAGCCGGGCCGGGGGGGGAGCGGAGACCCAGTACTTC.

CDR3: CASSLGGGRSGTQYF. CDR3 coding DNA: TGTGCCAGCAGCTTAGGAGGCGGGAGATCTGGTACGCAGTATTTT. The chain joins TRBV7-8 to TRBJ2-3, with TRBD2 matching over 7 bases. Trimming took 1 base from V and 8 from J; bases not matched to a gene: 9. The CDR3 is made up of 15 amino acids. Germline CDR1 and CDR2: SGHVS and FQNEAQ.

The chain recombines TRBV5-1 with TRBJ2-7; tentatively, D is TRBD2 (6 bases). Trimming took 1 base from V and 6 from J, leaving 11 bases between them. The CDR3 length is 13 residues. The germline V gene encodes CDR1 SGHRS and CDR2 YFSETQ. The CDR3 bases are TGCGCCAGCAGCTTGTCGACTAGTAGCGAGCAGTACTTC. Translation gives CASSLSTSSEQYF.

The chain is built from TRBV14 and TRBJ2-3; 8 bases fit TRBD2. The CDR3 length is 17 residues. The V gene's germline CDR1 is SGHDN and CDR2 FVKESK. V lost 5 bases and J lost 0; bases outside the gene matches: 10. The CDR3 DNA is TGTGCCAGCAGCGAAGTGGAACTAGCGGCTAGCACAGATACGCAGTATTTT. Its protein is CASSEVELAASTDTQYF.

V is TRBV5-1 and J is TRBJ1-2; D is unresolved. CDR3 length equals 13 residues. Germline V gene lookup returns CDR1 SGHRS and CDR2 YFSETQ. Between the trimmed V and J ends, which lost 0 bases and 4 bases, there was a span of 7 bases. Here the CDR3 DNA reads TGCGCCAGCAGCTTGGGCCCGGGCTATGGCTACACCTTC. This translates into CASSLGPGYGYTF.

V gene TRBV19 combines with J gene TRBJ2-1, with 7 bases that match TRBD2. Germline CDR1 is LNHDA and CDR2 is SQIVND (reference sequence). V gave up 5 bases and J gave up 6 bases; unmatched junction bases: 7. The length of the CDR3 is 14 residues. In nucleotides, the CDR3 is TGTGCCAGTAGTTTGGGAGGGCGGAGCAATGAGCAGTTCTTC. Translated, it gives CASSLGGRSNEQFF.

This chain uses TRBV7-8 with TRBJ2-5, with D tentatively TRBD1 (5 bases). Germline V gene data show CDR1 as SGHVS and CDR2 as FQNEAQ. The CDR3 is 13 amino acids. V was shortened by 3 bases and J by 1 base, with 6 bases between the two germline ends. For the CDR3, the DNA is TGTGCCAGCAGCTTTGACAGCCAAGAGACCCAGTACTTC. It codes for CASSFDSQETQYF. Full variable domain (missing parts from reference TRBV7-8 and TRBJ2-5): GAGVSQSPRYKVAKRGQDVALRCDPISGHVSLFWYQQALGQGPEFLTYFQNEAQLDKSGLPSDRFFAERPEGSVSTLKIQRTQQEDSAVYLCASSFDSQETQYFGPGTRLLVL.

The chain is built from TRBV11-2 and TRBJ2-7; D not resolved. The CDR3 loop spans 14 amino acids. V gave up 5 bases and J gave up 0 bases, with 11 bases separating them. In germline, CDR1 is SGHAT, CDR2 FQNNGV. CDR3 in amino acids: CASSPMRHSYEQYF. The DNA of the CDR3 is TGTGCCAGCAGCCCTATGAGACACTCCTACGAGCAGTACTTC. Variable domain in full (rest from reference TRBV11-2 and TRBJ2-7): EAGVAQSPRYKIIEKRQSVAFWCNPISGHATLYWYQQILGQGPKLLIQFQNNGVVDDSQLPKDRFSAERLKGVDSTLKIQPAKLEDSAVYLCASSPMRHSYEQYFGPGTRLTVT.